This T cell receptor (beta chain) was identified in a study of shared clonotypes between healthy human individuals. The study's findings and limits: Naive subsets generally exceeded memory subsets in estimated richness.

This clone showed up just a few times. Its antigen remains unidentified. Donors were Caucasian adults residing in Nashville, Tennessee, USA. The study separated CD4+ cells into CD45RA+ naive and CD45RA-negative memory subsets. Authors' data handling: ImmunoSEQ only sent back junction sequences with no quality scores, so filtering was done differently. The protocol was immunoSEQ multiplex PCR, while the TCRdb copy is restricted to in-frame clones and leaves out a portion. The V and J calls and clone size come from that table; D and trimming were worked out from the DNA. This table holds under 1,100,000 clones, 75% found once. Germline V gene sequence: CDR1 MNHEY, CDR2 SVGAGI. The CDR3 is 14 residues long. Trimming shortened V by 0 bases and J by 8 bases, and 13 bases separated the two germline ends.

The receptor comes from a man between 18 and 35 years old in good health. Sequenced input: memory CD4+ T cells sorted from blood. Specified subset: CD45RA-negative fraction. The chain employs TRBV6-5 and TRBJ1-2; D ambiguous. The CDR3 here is CASSYSDPKRGYTF. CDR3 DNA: TGTGCCAGCAGTTACTCGGACCCTAAACGCGGCTACACCTTC.